The 10 T cell receptor beta chains in this list originate from one sample, sequenced in a study of regulatory T cells in long-lasting Graves disease. Regarding time point: newly diagnosed GD, antithyroid drugs for less than 3 months. There was RNA extracted from PBMCs, and the TCR library was made from it. Building of the TCR beta libraries involved iRepertoire HTBI primers and Arm-PCR of CDR3 regions. One entry per CDR3 protein results from TCRdb running MiXCR on the multiplex PCR reads. The profile covers a few hundred thousand distinct CDR3 sequences, with roughly 18% appearing a single time and about 15% taken by the ten largest. The data also belong to a second study, concerning T cells in Graves' hyperthyroidism and ophthalmopathy.

The sequencing used peripheral blood mononuclear cells (PBMCs), collected at new diagnosis, from a patient treated with antithyroid drugs. The receptor source for this set is a woman younger than 45 with Graves disease.

The table lists this clonotype with many counts. The V and J genes are TRBV6-2 or TRBV6-3 and TRBJ2-3; TRBD2 aligns across 10 bases. The CDR3 has 17 residues. The trim removed 4 bases at V and 4 bases at J, leaving 11 bases unmatched. Germline CDR1 and CDR2: MNHEY and SVGEGT. This chain's CDR3 is CASSSSVLAGLADTQYF. The CDR3 DNA is TGTGCCAGCAGTTCGTCAGTACTAGCGGGGTTGGCAGATACGCAGTATTTT.

This clonotype was seen at least ten times. The chain joins TRBV18 to TRBJ1-2, with TRBD1 identical over 12 bases. With 2 bases clipped from V and 3 bases from J, the junction kept 4 bases outside the gene matches. CDR1 and CDR2 from the germline V gene are KGHSH and LQKENI. CDR3 length: 16 residues. The CDR3 loop is CASSPSRDRGHYGYTF. CDR3 in DNA: TGTGCCAGCTCACCATCCCGGGACAGGGGGCACTATGGCTACACCTTC.

V and J are TRBV6-1 and TRBJ2-1, with D tentatively TRBD1 or TRBD2 (6 bases each). The V gene lost 6 bases and the J gene lost 8 bases, with 17 bases spanning the gap. Germline V lookup: CDR1 MNHNS, CDR2 SASEGT. CDR3 length: 14 residues. CDR3: CASSQDSGRDEQFF. For the CDR3, the DNA is TGTGCCAGCAGCCAGGACAGCGGGCGGGATGAGCAGTTCTTC.

This clonotype was seen repeatedly, ten times or more. The gene calls are TRBV18 and TRBJ1-1; the D gene is possibly TRBD1 (5 bases). Germline-derived CDR1 and CDR2 are KGHSH and LQKENI. Trimming shortened V by 4 bases and J by 8 bases, and 11 bases separated the two germline ends. The length of the CDR3 is 12 residues. The CDR3 protein is CASSQGPVEAFF. CDR3 bases: TGTGCCAGCTCACAGGGACCCGTGGAAGCTTTCTTT.

The chain combines TRBV19 with TRBJ1-5; tentative D call: TRBD1 (5 bases). CDR3 length: 16 residues. The germline gives CDR1 LNHDA, CDR2 SQIVND (reference sequence). V lost 6 bases, J lost 2 bases, and 17 bases lay in between. The chain's CDR3 is CASRRGGARGNQPQHF. CDR3 DNA sequence: TGTGCCAGTAGGAGGGGAGGGGCCCGGGGCAATCAGCCCCAGCATTTT.

This clonotype has ten or more counts. V usage is TRBV5-1 and J usage is TRBJ1-6, with D possibly TRBD1 on 6 matching bases. The CDR3 has 15 amino acids. Trimming took off 4 bases at V and 7 bases at J, with 15 bases between the two ends. Germline V gene sequence: CDR1 SGHRS, CDR2 YFSETQ. This CDR3 reads CASSKETRGNSPLHF. CDR3 in DNA: TGCGCCAGCAGCAAAGAGACAAGGGGGAATTCACCCCTCCACTTT.

Only a few counts were recorded for this clonotype. This may arise from a read error, as a much more abundant clone is one base away. This chain connects TRBV20-1 to TRBJ1-1; tentative D call: TRBD1 (6 bases). The CDR3 totals 13 residues. Germline V lookup: CDR1 DFQATT, CDR2 SNEGSKA (reference sequence). CDR3 sequence (DNA): TGCAGTGCTAGTTCCGGGACAAACACTGAAGCTCTCTTT. It specifies CSASSGTNTEALF.

The chain couples TRBV7-2 to TRBJ2-7, with a weak D call TRBD1 (6 bases). The CDR3 runs to 15 residues. Germline V CDR1 and CDR2: SGHTA, FQGNSA. V gave up 0 bases and J gave up 3 bases, with 12 bases separating them. The CDR3 reads CASSLAGQGSYEQYF. In nucleotides, the CDR3 is TGTGCCAGCAGCTTAGCGGGTCAGGGGAGCTACGAGCAGTACTTC. The complete variable domain, with remaining parts taken from reference TRBV7-2 and TRBJ2-7, reads GAGVSQSPSNKVTEKGKDVELRCDPISGHTALYWYRQSLGQGLEFLIYFQGNSAPDKSGLPSDRFSAERTGGSVSTLTIQRTQQEDSAVYLCASSLAGQGSYEQYFGPGTRLTVT.

A remark on this clonotype: A far larger clone is only one base removed, so a read error is likely. The rearrangement links TRBV2 to TRBJ2-3, with D perhaps assigned TRBD1 or TRBD2 (5 bases each). The last part of the DNA fits TRBJ2-1 better; the J call may be wrong. Germline V gene data show CDR1 as SNHLY and CDR2 as FYNNEI. The length of the CDR3 is 13 residues. CDR3 sequence (DNA): TGTGCCAGCAGCTTCCAATTGGGGGATGGGCAGTTCTTC. Encoded protein: CASSFQLGDGQFF.

In its sample, this clonotype was seen many times. The genes are TRBV29-1 and TRBJ1-2; D perhaps matches TRBD1 (5 bases). This CDR3 spans 14 amino acids. Germline V gene sequence: CDR1 SQVTM, CDR2 ANQGSEA. Trimming took off 6 bases at V and 7 bases at J, with 21 bases between the two ends. The CDR3, as DNA: TGCAGCGTCGTCCCCACAATCTCAGGGTTTGGCTACACCTTC. Its protein product is CSVVPTISGFGYTF.